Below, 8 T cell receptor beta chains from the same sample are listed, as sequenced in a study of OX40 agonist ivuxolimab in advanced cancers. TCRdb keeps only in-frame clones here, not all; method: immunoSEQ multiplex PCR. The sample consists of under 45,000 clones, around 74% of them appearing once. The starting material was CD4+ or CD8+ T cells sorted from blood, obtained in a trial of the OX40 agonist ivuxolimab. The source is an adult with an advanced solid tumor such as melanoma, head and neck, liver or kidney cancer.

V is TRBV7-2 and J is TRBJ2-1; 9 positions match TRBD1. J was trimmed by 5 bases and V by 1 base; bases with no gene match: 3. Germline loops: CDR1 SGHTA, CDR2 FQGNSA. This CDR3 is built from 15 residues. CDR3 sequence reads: CASSLDRGPNNEQFF. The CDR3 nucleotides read TGTGCCAGCAGCTTAGACAGGGGGCCAAACAATGAGCAGTTCTTC.

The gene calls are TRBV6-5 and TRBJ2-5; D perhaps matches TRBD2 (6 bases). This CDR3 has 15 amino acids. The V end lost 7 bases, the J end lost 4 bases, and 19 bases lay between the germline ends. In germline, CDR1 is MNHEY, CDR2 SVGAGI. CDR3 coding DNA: TGTGCCAGCACCCCTTATGTAGGAGGGACAGAGACCCAGTACTTC. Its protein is CASTPYVGGTETQYF.

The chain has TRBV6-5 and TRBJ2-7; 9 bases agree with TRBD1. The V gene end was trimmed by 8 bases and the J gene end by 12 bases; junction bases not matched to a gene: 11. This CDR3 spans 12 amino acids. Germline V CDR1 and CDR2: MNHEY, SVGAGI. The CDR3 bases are TGTGCCAGCGAGGGGACAGGGCCACCTCTGTACTTC. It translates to CASEGTGPPLYF.

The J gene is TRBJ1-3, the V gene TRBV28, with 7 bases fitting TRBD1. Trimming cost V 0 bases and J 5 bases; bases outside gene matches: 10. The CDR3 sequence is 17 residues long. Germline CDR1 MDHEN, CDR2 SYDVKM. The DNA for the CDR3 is TGTGCCAGCAGTTTATGGTGGGCAGGGGGAAAAAGAAACACCATATATTTT. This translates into CASSLWWAGGKRNTIYF.

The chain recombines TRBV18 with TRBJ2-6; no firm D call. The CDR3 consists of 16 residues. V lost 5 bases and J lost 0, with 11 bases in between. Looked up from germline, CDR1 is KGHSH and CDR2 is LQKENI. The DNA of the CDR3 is TGTGCCAGCTCAGACCGACTGATCTCTGGGGCCAACGTCCTGACTTTC. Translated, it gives CASSDRLISGANVLTF.

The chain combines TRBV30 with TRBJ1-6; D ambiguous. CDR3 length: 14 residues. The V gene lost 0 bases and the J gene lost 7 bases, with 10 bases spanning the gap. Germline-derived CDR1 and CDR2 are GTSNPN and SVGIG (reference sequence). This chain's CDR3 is CAWSVQGRNSPLHF. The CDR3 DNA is TGTGCCTGGAGTGTACAAGGGAGGAATTCACCCCTCCACTTT.

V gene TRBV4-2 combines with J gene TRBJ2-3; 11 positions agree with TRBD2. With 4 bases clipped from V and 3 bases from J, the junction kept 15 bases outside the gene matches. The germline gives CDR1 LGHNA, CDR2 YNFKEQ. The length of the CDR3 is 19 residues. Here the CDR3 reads CASSPLDSGGASWTDTQYF. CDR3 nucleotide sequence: TGTGCCAGCAGCCCCCTTGATAGCGGGGGGGCGAGTTGGACAGATACGCAGTATTTT.

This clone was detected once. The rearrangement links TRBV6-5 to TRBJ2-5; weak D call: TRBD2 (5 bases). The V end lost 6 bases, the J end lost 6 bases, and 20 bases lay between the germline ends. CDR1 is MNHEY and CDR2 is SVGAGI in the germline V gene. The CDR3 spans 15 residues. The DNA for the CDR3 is TGTGCCAGCAGAAGATCCAGGACTGGGGAACAGACCCAGTACTTC. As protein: CASRRSRTGEQTQYF.